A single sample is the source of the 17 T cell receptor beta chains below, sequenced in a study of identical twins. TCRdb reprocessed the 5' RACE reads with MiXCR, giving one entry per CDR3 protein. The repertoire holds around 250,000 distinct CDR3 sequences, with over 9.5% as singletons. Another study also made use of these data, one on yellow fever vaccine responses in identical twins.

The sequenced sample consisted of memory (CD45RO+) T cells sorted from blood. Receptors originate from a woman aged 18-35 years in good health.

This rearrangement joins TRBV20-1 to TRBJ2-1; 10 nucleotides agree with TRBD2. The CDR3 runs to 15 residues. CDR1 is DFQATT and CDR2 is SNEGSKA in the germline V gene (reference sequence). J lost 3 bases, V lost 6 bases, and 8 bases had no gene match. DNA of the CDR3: TGCAGTGCCGACGATTTAGCGGGAGGCTACAATGAGCAGTTCTTC. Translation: CSADDLAGGYNEQFF.

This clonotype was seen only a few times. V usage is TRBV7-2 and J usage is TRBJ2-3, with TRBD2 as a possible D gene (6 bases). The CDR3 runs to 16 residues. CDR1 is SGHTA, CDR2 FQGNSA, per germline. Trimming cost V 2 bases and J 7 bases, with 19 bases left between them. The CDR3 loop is CASSLSLRLESNTQYF. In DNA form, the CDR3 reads TGTGCCAGCAGCTTATCCCTCCGACTAGAGAGCAATACGCAGTATTTT.

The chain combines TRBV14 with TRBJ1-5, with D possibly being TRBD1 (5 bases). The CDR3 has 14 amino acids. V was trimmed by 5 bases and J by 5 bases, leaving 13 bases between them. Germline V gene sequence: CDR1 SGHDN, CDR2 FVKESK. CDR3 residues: CASSSRRGDQPQHF. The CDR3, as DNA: TGTGCCAGCAGCTCGCGGCGGGGGGATCAGCCCCAGCATTTT.

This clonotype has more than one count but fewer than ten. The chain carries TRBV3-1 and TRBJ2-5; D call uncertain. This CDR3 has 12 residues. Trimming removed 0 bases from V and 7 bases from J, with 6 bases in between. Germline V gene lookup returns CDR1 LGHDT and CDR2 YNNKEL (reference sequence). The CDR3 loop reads CASSQDSMTQYF. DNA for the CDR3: TGTGCCAGCAGCCAAGATAGCATGACCCAGTACTTC.

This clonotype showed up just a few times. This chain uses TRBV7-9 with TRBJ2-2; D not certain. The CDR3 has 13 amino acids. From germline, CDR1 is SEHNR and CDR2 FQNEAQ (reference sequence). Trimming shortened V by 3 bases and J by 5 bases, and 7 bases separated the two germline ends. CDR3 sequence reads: CASSLTRTGELFF. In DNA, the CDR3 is TGTGCCAGCAGCTTGACACGGACCGGGGAGCTGTTTTTT.

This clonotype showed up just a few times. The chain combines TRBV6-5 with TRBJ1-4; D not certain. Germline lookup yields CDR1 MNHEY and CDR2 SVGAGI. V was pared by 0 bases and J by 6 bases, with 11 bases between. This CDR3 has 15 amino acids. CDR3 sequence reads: CASSYSEREDEKLFF. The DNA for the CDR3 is TGTGCCAGCAGTTACTCGGAGAGGGAGGATGAAAAACTGTTTTTT.

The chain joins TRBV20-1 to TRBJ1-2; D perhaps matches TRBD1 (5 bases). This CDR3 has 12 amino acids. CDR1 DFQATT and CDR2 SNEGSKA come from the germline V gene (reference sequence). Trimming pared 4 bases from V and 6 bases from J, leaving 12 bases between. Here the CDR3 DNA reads TGCAGTGCTATTTTCAGGGACCATGGCTACACCTTC. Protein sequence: CSAIFRDHGYTF.

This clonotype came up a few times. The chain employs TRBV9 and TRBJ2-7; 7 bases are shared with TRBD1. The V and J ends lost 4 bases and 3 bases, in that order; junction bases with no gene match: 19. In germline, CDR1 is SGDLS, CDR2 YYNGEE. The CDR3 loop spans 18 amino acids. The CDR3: CASSKGLSTGDVNYEQYF. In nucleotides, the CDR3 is TGTGCCAGCAGCAAAGGCCTCTCCACAGGGGATGTGAACTACGAGCAGTACTTC.

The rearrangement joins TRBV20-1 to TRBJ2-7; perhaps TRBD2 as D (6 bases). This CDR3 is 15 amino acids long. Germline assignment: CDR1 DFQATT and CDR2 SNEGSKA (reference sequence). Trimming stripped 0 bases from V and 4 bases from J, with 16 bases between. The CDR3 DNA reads TGCAGTGCTAGAGATGCGGGGCGGCTTGCATACGAGCAGTACTTC. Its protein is CSARDAGRLAYEQYF.

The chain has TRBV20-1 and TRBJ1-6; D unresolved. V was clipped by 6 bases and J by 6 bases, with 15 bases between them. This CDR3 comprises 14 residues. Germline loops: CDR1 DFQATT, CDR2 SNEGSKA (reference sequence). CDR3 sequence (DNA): TGCAGTGCCCACAACGGAGGGTTTAATTCACCCCTCCACTTT. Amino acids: CSAHNGGFNSPLHF.

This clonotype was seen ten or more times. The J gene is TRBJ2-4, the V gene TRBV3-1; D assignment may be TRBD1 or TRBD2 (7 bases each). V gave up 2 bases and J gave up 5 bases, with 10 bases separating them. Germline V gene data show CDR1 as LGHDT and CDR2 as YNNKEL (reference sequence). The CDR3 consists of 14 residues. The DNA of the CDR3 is TGTGCCAGCAGCCAAAGCGGGACAGAAAACATTCAGTACTTC. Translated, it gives CASSQSGTENIQYF.

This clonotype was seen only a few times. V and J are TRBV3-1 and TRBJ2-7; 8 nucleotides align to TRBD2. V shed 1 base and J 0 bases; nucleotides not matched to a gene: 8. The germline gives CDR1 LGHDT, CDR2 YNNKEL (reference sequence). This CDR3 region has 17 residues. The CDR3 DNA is TGTGCCAGCAGCCAAGCCCCTAGCGGGTCAAGCTCCTACGAGCAGTACTTC. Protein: CASSQAPSGSSSYEQYF.

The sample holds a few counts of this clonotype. The CDR3 spells CASSLDRGRNEQFF. The CDR3 DNA follows: TGTGCCAGCAGCTTAGACAGGGGTAGGAATGAGCAGTTCTTC. The chain carries TRBV7-2 and TRBJ2-1; 7 bases are shared with TRBD1. The CDR3 length is 14 residues. With V trimmed by 1 base and J by 7 bases, 4 bases remained unmatched. Looked up from germline, CDR1 is SGHTA and CDR2 is FQGNSA.

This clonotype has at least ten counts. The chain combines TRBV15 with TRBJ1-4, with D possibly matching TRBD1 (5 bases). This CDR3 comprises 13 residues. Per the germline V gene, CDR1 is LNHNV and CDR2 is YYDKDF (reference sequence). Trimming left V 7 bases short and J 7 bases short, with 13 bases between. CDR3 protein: CATNRGGTEKLFF. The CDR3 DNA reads TGTGCCACCAACCGGGGCGGCACTGAAAAACTGTTTTTT.

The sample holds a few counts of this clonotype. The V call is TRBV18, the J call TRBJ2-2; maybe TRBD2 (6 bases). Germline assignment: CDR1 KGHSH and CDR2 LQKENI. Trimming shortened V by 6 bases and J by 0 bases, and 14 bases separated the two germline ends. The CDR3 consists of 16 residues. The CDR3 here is CASSRLAPTNTGELFF. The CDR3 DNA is TGTGCCAGCTCTCGTCTAGCGCCGACGAACACCGGGGAGCTGTTTTTT.

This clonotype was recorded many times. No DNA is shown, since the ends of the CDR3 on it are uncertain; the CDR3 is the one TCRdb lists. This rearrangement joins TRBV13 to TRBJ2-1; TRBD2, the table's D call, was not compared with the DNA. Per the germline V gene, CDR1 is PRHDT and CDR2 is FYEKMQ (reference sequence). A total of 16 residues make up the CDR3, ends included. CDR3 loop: CASSLLRANSYNEQFF.

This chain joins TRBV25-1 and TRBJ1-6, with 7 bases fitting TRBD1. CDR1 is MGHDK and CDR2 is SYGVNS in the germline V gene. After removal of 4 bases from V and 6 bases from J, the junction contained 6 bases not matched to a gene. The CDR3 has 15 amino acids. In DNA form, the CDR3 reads TGTGCCAGCAGTGCTACAGGGGTAGCTAATTCACCCCTCCACTTT. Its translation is CASSATGVANSPLHF. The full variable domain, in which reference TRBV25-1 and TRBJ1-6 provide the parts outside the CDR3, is EADIYQTPRYLVIGTGKKITLECSQTMGHDKMYWYQQDPGMELHLIHYSYGVNSTEKGDLSSESTVSRIRTEHFPLTLESARPSHTSQYLCASSATGVANSPLHFGNGTRLTVT.